These 21 T cell receptor beta chains were sequenced from one sample in a study of healthy donors' naive CD4 and CD8 T cells. Each TCR library used roughly 0.45 ug of total RNA and a linear amplification protocol. MiXCR was run by TCRdb on the reads, yielding one entry per CDR3 protein. Of 200,000 or so distinct CDR3 sequences in the sample, around 70% are singletons; the top ten hold roughly 2.4%. Sequencing was carried out using naive CD4+ and CD8+ T cells sorted from blood, pooled from several donors. The receptors here all came from a pool of human donors in good health; the sample pools cells from several healthy donors.

This rearrangement joins TRBV5-6 to TRBJ2-7, with D possibly matching TRBD1 (6 bases). The CDR3 has 14 amino acids. Trimming stripped 2 bases from V and 3 bases from J, with 12 bases between. Germline loops: CDR1 SGHDT, CDR2 YYEEEE. This CDR3 is CASSFSGQDYEQYF. CDR3 DNA sequence: TGTGCCAGCAGCTTCTCGGGACAAGACTACGAGCAGTACTTC. The entire variable domain, with the rest obtained from reference TRBV5-6 and TRBJ2-7, is as follows: DAGVTQSPTHLIKTRGQQVTLRCSPKSGHDTVSWYQQALGQGPQFIFQYYEEEERQRGNFPDRFSGHQFPNYSSELNVNALLLGDSALYLCASSFSGQDYEQYFGPGTRLTVT.

The chain combines TRBV5-6 with TRBJ2-1; maybe TRBD1 (7 bases). The CDR3 consists of 17 residues. Germline values: CDR1 SGHDT, CDR2 YYEEEE. Deletions cut 2 bases from V and 1 base from J, with 16 bases between. Written as DNA, the CDR3 is TGTGCCAGCAGCTTCGGCCCCGCAGGGGGGTCCTACAATGAGCAGTTCTTC. This gives the protein CASSFGPAGGSYNEQFF.

The V gene is TRBV24-1, the J gene TRBJ2-1, with D tentatively TRBD1 (6 bases). This CDR3 has 14 amino acids. The V and J ends lost 4 bases and 4 bases respectively, with 10 bases between them. Germline CDR1 and CDR2: KGHDR and SFDVKD. CDR3 nucleotide sequence: TGTGCCACCAGTGACCCCGGACAGTACAATGAGCAGTTCTTC. Translating gives CATSDPGQYNEQFF.

The chain couples TRBV29-1 to TRBJ2-3, with TRBD1 as a possible D gene (6 bases). Between the trimmed V and J ends, which lost 2 bases and 0 bases, there was a span of 9 bases. Per the germline V gene, CDR1 is SQVTM and CDR2 is ANQGSEA. This CDR3 contains 14 residues. CDR3 DNA sequence: TGCAGCGTTGAATTGGGGGCTAGCACAGATACGCAGTATTTT. It is translated as CSVELGASTDTQYF.

This clonotype was detected only once. The chain links TRBV29-1 to TRBJ2-4, with D perhaps given as TRBD1 or TRBD2 (5 bases each). Trimming took 0 bases from V and 9 from J, leaving 12 bases between them. The CDR3 is made up of 13 amino acids. Per the germline V gene, CDR1 is SQVTM and CDR2 is ANQGSEA. The CDR3 DNA sequence: TGCAGCGTTGAAGACCAGAGAGGGGCCATTCAGTACTTC. Its translation: CSVEDQRGAIQYF. The full variable domain, rest sourced from reference TRBV29-1 and TRBJ2-4, is SAVISQKPSRDICQRGTSLTIQCQVDSQVTMMFWYRQQPGQSLTLIATANQGSEATYESGFVIDKFPISRPNLTFSTLTVSNMSPEDSSIYLCSVEDQRGAIQYFGAGTRLSVL.

The chain links TRBV6-5 to TRBJ2-5; maybe TRBD2 (6 bases). The CDR3 consists of 15 residues. The germline V gene has CDR1 MNHEY and CDR2 SVGAGI. Deletions cut 0 bases from V and 4 bases from J, with 12 bases between. The CDR3 DNA is TGTGCCAGCAGTTACTCGATAGCGGATTCAGAGACCCAGTACTTC. Its translation is CASSYSIADSETQYF.

There are a few counts of this clonotype. The chain uses TRBV12-3 or TRBV12-4 and TRBJ2-7; D gene uncertain. The CDR3 is made up of 13 amino acids. Trimming took off 3 bases at V and 2 bases at J, with 8 bases between the two ends. The CDR3 DNA reads TGTGCCAGCAGTTTGTCCGTACCCTACGAGCAGTACTTC. Amino acid sequence: CASSLSVPYEQYF.

Worth noting for this clonotype: An end of the junction differs from the germline gene, which may be a read error. The rearrangement joins TRBV4-3 to TRBJ2-1; 8 bases map to TRBD2. The CDR3 spans 15 residues. In germline, CDR1 is LGHNA, CDR2 YSLEER. Here the CDR3 reads CASSQPGTSYNEQFF. The CDR3 bases are TGTGCCAGCAGCCAGCCCGGGACTAGCTACAATGAGCAGTTCTTC.

CDR3 amino acids: CASRPQGGLWSSTDTQYF. The CDR3 nucleotides are TGTGCCAGCAGGCCCCAGGGGGGCCTATGGTCTAGCACAGATACGCAGTATTTT. The J gene is TRBJ2-3, the V gene TRBV27; D may be TRBD1 (7 bases). The CDR3 is 18 residues long. V was trimmed by 6 bases and J by 0 bases, leaving 22 bases between them. Germline loops: CDR1 MNHEY, CDR2 SMNVEV (reference sequence).

This clonotype has just a few counts. The chain carries TRBV15 and TRBJ2-1; no reliable D call. The germline V gene encodes CDR1 LNHNV and CDR2 YYDKDF (reference sequence). CDR3 length: 12 amino acids. Trimming removed 0 bases from V and 7 bases from J, with 4 bases in between. CDR3 bases: TGTGCCACCAGCAGAGAGGGTAATGAGCAGTTCTTC. Protein sequence: CATSREGNEQFF.

In regard to this clonotype: The junction differs from germline at one of its ends, possibly a read error. The rearrangement joins TRBV27 to TRBJ1-2, with TRBD1 as a possible D gene (6 bases). The CDR3 loop spans 14 amino acids. Looked up from germline, CDR1 is MNHEY and CDR2 is SMNVEV (reference sequence). The CDR3 bases are TGTGCCAGCAGTCAGCCGGACAGTTGGTATGGCCACACCTTC. Its translation: CASSQPDSWYGHTF.

CDR3 sequence reads: CAAGDRGDEQFF. CDR3 nucleotide sequence: TGTGCCGCCGGGGACAGGGGTGATGAGCAGTTCTTC. This sequence joins TRBV24-1 and TRBJ2-1, with 10 positions matching TRBD1. The CDR3 is 12 amino acids. Looked up from germline, CDR1 is KGHDR and CDR2 is SFDVKD. J was trimmed by 8 bases and V by 12 bases; bases with no gene match: 6.

This chain joins TRBV29-1 and TRBJ2-1, with D unclear. V lost 4 bases to trimming and J lost 0 bases, with 10 bases between them. The germline V gene encodes CDR1 SQVTM and CDR2 ANQGSEA. This CDR3 comprises 14 residues. The CDR3 spells CSVVLIGSYNEQFF. The CDR3 bases are TGCAGCGTTGTTCTGATTGGCTCCTACAATGAGCAGTTCTTC.

This clonotype showed up just a few times. The V and J genes are TRBV19 and TRBJ1-5; 8 bases fit TRBD1. Trimming took 5 bases from V and 4 from J; bases not matched to a gene: 7. CDR3 length: 15 residues. Germline values: CDR1 LNHDA, CDR2 SQIVND (reference sequence). CDR3 residues: CASSGGQVVNQPQHF. The DNA for the CDR3 is TGTGCCAGTAGTGGGGGACAGGTAGTGAATCAGCCCCAGCATTTT.

The J gene is TRBJ1-2, the V gene TRBV11-2; D is unresolved. The CDR3 is 15 residues long. V was shortened by 1 base and J by 3 bases, with 12 bases between the two germline ends. The germline V gene has CDR1 SGHAT and CDR2 FQNNGV. The CDR3 is CASSLVGPSDYGYTF. CDR3 sequence (DNA): TGTGCCAGCAGCTTAGTAGGTCCCTCAGACTATGGCTACACCTTC.

The chain has TRBV2 and TRBJ2-1; no reliable D call. Germline V gene sequence: CDR1 SNHLY, CDR2 FYNNEI. The CDR3 runs 16 residues. With 0 bases removed from V and 10 bases from J, the gap between germline ends came to 19 bases. DNA for the CDR3: TGTGCCAGCAGTGAAGCGCTGAAAGCGAGCAGAAGAGAGCAGTTCTTC. As protein: CASSEALKASRREQFF.

The sample holds a few counts of this clonotype. This rearrangement joins TRBV10-3 to TRBJ2-7; perhaps TRBD2 as D (5 bases). Germline loops: CDR1 ENHRY, CDR2 SYGVKD. Trimming removed 3 bases at V and 3 bases at J, with 12 bases between. The CDR3 covers 14 residues. In DNA form, the CDR3 reads TGTGCCATCAGTGAATGGGAGTCGGGCTACGAGCAGTACTTC. Amino acids: CAISEWESGYEQYF.

This clonotype was found once. The V and J genes are TRBV11-2 and TRBJ2-1; the D gene is possibly TRBD2 (6 bases). This CDR3 is 14 amino acids long. The germline gives CDR1 SGHAT, CDR2 FQNNGV. V was pared by 4 bases and J by 4 bases, with 11 bases between. CDR3 bases: TGTGCCAGCAGCTACGATGGGGGGTACAATGAGCAGTTCTTC. Translating it yields CASSYDGGYNEQFF.

This chain's CDR3 is CSVAGQGFSYNEQFF. Written as DNA, the CDR3 is TGCAGCGTTGCGGGACAGGGGTTTTCCTACAATGAGCAGTTCTTC. The J gene is TRBJ2-1, the V gene TRBV29-1; 10 positions match TRBD1. CDR3 length: 15 residues. The V gene end was trimmed by 4 bases and the J gene end by 1 base; junction bases not matched to a gene: 4. Germline V gives CDR1 SQVTM, CDR2 ANQGSEA.

This chain joins TRBV30 and TRBJ1-2, with no clear D. The CDR3 length is 11 residues. Germline V gene lookup returns CDR1 GTSNPN and CDR2 SVGIG (reference sequence). Deletions cut 7 bases from V and 4 bases from J, with 10 bases between. CDR3 protein: CASEEVYGYTF. In nucleotides, the CDR3 is TGTGCCTCTGAGGAGGTCTATGGCTACACCTTC.

The chain employs TRBV6-5 and TRBJ2-7; D is perhaps TRBD1 or TRBD2 (5 bases each). Trimming took 2 bases from V and 3 from J, leaving 11 bases between them. The CDR3 runs 14 residues. The germline CDR1 and CDR2 sequences are MNHEY and SVGAGI. CDR3 bases: TGTGCCAGCAGTTACGGGACCGTAGACTACGAGCAGTACTTC. Translation: CASSYGTVDYEQYF.